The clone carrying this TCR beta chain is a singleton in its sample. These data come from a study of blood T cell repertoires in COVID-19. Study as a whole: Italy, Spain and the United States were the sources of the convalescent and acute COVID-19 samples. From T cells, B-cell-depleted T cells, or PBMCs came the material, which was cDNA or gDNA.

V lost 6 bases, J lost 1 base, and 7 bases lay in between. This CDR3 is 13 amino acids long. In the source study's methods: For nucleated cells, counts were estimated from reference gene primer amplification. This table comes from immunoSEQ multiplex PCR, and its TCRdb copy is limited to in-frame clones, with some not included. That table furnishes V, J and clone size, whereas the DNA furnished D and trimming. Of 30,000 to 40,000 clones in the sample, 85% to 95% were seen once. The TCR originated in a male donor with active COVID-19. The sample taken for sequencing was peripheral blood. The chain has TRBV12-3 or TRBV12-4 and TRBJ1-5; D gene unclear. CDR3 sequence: CASRPGSNQPQHF. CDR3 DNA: TGTGCCAGCAGGCCGGGGAGCAATCAGCCCCAGCATTTT.